A selection of T cell receptor beta chains follows, all from one sample in a study of T-cell memory formation after mild COVID-19. TCRdb redid the calling of the 5' RACE reads with MiXCR, one entry per CDR3 protein. The profile shows about 180,000 distinct CDR3 sequences, about a fifth of them singletons. Sequencing was performed on PBMCs or a T cell subset sorted from them (not recorded which). The receptors were gathered from a man aged 18 to 29 who had mild COVID-19 (a few samples of this study predate the infection). Cell type and time point are not known. Each CDR3 is given with its conserved first and last residue. A D gene is named only where the DNA matches it firmly. Clone size, where shown, is once, few, many, or a class for clones that have expanded.

TRBV10-3	TRBJ2-2	few	-	TGTGCCATCAGCGGGGGGCGTAGCACCGGGGAGCTGTTTTTT	CAISGGRSTGELFF
TRBV7-2	TRBJ2-5	-	TRBD1	TGTGCCAGCAGCTTGGGACAGGAGTCCCCCCAGTACTTC	CASSLGQESPQYF
TRBV7-2	TRBJ1-4	-	-	TGTGCCAGCAGCTTAGGTTGGGGAAAAAATGAAAAACTGTTTTTT	CASSLGWGKNEKLFF
TRBV9	TRBJ2-7	few	TRBD2	TGTGCCAGCAGCGTACGTGGGGGACTAGGCTACGAGCAGTACTTC	CASSVRGGLGYEQYF
TRBV18	TRBJ1-5	-	-	TGTGCCAGCTCACCATCGGGAGGTCGGGAGCCCCAGCATTTT	CASSPSGGREPQHF
TRBV20-1	TRBJ1-2	-	-	TGCAGTGCTTATGACAGTAACTATGGCTACACCTTC	CSAYDSNYGYTF
TRBV12-3/TRBV12-4	TRBJ1-1	-	-	TGTGCCAGCAGTTTTTCCGACACTGAAGCTTTCTTT	CASSFSDTEAFF
TRBV10-3	TRBJ2-5	-	TRBD1	TGTGCCATCAGTCCGGGACAGGGGCAAGGGACCCAGTACTTC	CAISPGQGQGTQYF
TRBV11-2	TRBJ2-5	-	TRBD2	TGTGCCAGCAGCCGGTTCGGGGGGGAGGGTGAGACCCAGTACTTC	CASSRFGGEGETQYF
TRBV7-9	TRBJ2-7	few	-	TGTGCCAGCAGCTTATGGGCCTACGAGCAGTACTTC	CASSLWAYEQYF
TRBV7-2	TRBJ2-1	-	-	TGTGCCAGCAGCTTGATTTATGAGCAGTTCTTC	CASSLIYEQFF
TRBV20-1	TRBJ2-1	few	TRBD1	TGCAGTGCTAGAGCAGGGGGTGACAGTGGCAATGAGCAGTTCTTC	CSARAGGDSGNEQFF
TRBV20-1	TRBJ1-2	few	-	TGCAGTGCTGGCTTTCGGGCCGCTTTTAGAGGCTACACCTTC	CSAGFRAAFRGYTF
TRBV7-2	TRBJ2-1	-	-	TGTGCCAGCAGCTTATCTACCTATGAGCAGTTCTTC	CASSLSTYEQFF
TRBV7-9	TRBJ1-6	few	-	TGTGCCAGCAGCTTAGTTGCGGGGAGTGGTTCACCCCTCCACTTT	CASSLVAGSGSPLHF
TRBV7-9	TRBJ1-2	-	-	TGTGCCAGCAGCTTAGGCTTCAGCGCTAACTATGGCTACACCTTC	CASSLGFSANYGYTF
TRBV18	TRBJ2-2	-	TRBD1	TGTGCCAGCTCACCACAAGAACAGGGGCACACCGGGGAGCTGTTTTTT	CASSPQEQGHTGELFF
TRBV5-6	TRBJ1-1	few	-	TGTGCCAGCAGCGCGCCGGACACCAACACTGAAGCTTTCTTT	CASSAPDTNTEAFF
TRBV29-1	TRBJ2-7	few	TRBD1	TGCAGCGTTAGGGGACAGTATACCTACGAGCAGTACTTC	CSVRGQYTYEQYF
TRBV11-2	TRBJ2-7	-	TRBD1	TGTGCCAGCAGCACCGGACAGGGTTTGGAGCAGTACTTC	CASSTGQGLEQYF
TRBV9	TRBJ2-1	-	TRBD2	TGTGCCAGCAGCGTAGAAGGGACTAGAGGTTCTGAGCAGTTCTTC	CASSVEGTRGSEQFF
TRBV12-3/TRBV12-4	TRBJ1-3	-	-	TGTGCCAGCAGTTTTCACAGAAGCTCTGGAAACACCATATATTTT	CASSFHRSSGNTIYF
TRBV6-1	TRBJ2-3	-	-	TGTGCCAGCAGGGACTACCTCACAGATACGCAGTATTTT	CASRDYLTDTQYF
TRBV18	TRBJ2-7	-	-	TGTTTGCGACAGGCCCCTTTTGGCGAGCAGTACTTC	CLRQAPFGEQYF
TRBV10-3	TRBJ1-1	few	-	TGTGCCATCCTGGAGGGGGGACTGAACACTGAAGCTTTCTTT	CAILEGGLNTEAFF
TRBV28	TRBJ1-2	few	TRBD1	TGTGCCAGCATTCCGGGACAGGGGATCCTCTACTATGGCTACACCTTC	CASIPGQGILYYGYTF
TRBV5-1	TRBJ2-3	-	TRBD1	TGCGCCAGCAGCTTGAGCGGACAGGGGGTTGGAGATACGCAGTATTTT	CASSLSGQGVGDTQYF
TRBV6-5	TRBJ2-7	-	-	TGTGCCAGCAGTTACGCCGGGCTAGCTCTTGGATACGAGCAGTACTTC	CASSYAGLALGYEQYF
TRBV18	TRBJ2-4	few	TRBD1	TGTGCCAGCTCGCCGACAGGGACCGAGGGGAACATTCAGTACTTC	CASSPTGTEGNIQYF
TRBV20-1	TRBJ2-5	few	-	TGCAGTGCTAGAGATCAGGCTAGCGACCCCGTTGGGATCTTC	CSARDQASDPVGIF
TRBV7-2	TRBJ1-4	-	-	TGTGCCAGCAGCTTATCGTGGATTAATGAAAAACTGTTTTTT	CASSLSWINEKLFF
TRBV5-1	TRBJ1-1	-	-	TGCGCCAGCAGCTTAAGGGGTTTCACTGAAGCTTTCTTT	CASSLRGFTEAFF
TRBV4-3	TRBJ2-7	-	-	TGCGCCAGCAGCCCAGCCGGGACAACAAGCTCCTACGAGCAGTACTTC	CASSPAGTTSSYEQYF
TRBV12-3/TRBV12-4	TRBJ2-6	-	-	TGTGCCAGCAGTTTGGGACGGATCTCTGGGGCCAACGTCCTGACTTTC	CASSLGRISGANVLTF
TRBV7-2	TRBJ2-5	-	-	TGTGCCAGCAGCCCCCAAGAGGACGGGACCCAGTACTTC	CASSPQEDGTQYF
TRBV6-1	TRBJ1-4	-	TRBD1	TGTGCCAGCCGAGCTCTGGTACAGGGGAAAGAAAAACTGTTTTTT	CASRALVQGKEKLFF
TRBV7-2	TRBJ2-3	few	TRBD2	TGTGCCAGCAGCTCTTTAGCGGGGGGGATCACAGATACGCAGTATTTT	CASSSLAGGITDTQYF
TRBV12-3/TRBV12-4	TRBJ1-1	few	-	TGTGCCAGCAGTCCACAGTTCACTGAGGCTTTCTTT	CASSPQFTEAFF
TRBV20-1	TRBJ2-7	-	TRBD1	TGCAGTGCACCCGGGACAGCCTACGAGCAGTACTTC	CSAPGTAYEQYF
TRBV18	TRBJ2-5	-	TRBD2	TGTGCCAGCTCACTCCGGGGGGGGCAAGAGACCCAGTACTTC	CASSLRGGQETQYF
TRBV7-2	TRBJ1-1	many	-	TGTGCCAGCAGCTCCGACGGAGCTTTCTTT	CASSSDGAFF
TRBV20-1	TRBJ2-5	-	-	TGCAGTGCTAGAGATGTACCAGTCCTCGAGACCCAGTACTTC	CSARDVPVLETQYF
TRBV18	TRBJ2-3	-	TRBD1	TGTGCCAGCTCACCTGACAGGGCTAGCACAGATACGCAGTATTTT	CASSPDRASTDTQYF
TRBV9	TRBJ2-2	few	-	TGTGCCAGCAGTGTCGGGACACTAAACACCGGGGAGCTGTTTTTT	CASSVGTLNTGELFF
TRBV19	TRBJ1-4	few	-	TGTGCCAGTAACCTAAACTGGGGCGCGGTCGGTGAAAAACTGTTTTTT	CASNLNWGAVGEKLFF
TRBV5-1	TRBJ2-3	-	-	TGCGCCAGCAGCATTCAACTAGATACGCAGTATTTT	CASSIQLDTQYF
TRBV24-1	TRBJ2-1	-	-	TGTGCCACCAGTGGGAATAACAATGAGCAGTTCTTC	CATSGNNNEQFF
TRBV4-3	TRBJ2-1	-	TRBD1	TGCGCCAGCAGCCAACGGGACAGGGGGCCCTATGAGCAGTTCTTC	CASSQRDRGPYEQFF
TRBV27	TRBJ1-4	few	-	TGTGCCAGCAGTCAATATACAGGGCCAAAGGAAAAACTGTTTTTT	CASSQYTGPKEKLFF
TRBV29-1	TRBJ2-1	-	TRBD1	TGCAGCGGAGGACAGGGTTCCTACAATGAGCAGTTCTTC	CSGGQGSYNEQFF
TRBV12-3/TRBV12-4	TRBJ1-5	-	-	TGTGCCAGCAGTTTGAATCGTCAGAATCAGCCCCAGCATTTT	CASSLNRQNQPQHF
TRBV7-2	TRBJ2-1	many	-	TGTGCCAGCAGCTTAGTCAGGGGTAGTGGCAATGAGCAGTTCTTC	CASSLVRGSGNEQFF
TRBV7-7	TRBJ2-1	few	-	TGTGCCAGCAGCTTAGCCTACAATGAGCAGTTCTTC	CASSLAYNEQFF
TRBV29-1	TRBJ2-2	many	-	TGCAGCGCCGAAGGGGTCTGGGCCGGGGAGCTGTTTTTT	CSAEGVWAGELFF
TRBV7-2	TRBJ1-1	many	TRBD1	TGTGCCAGCAGCTCCGGGACAGGCCTTGAAGCTTTCTTT	CASSSGTGLEAFF
TRBV28	TRBJ1-2	-	-	TGTGCCAGCAGTTTTTCAGGGCGATGGAGCTATGGCTACACCTTC	CASSFSGRWSYGYTF
TRBV12-3/TRBV12-4	TRBJ2-1	many	TRBD2	TGTGCCAGCAGTTTAACGGGGGGTAAACACAATGAGCAGTTCTTC	CASSLTGGKHNEQFF
TRBV7-9	TRBJ1-1	-	-	TGTGCCAGCAGCCCATCCGGGCGGAACACTGAAGCTTTCTTT	CASSPSGRNTEAFF
TRBV4-3	TRBJ1-3	-	-	TGCGCCAGCAGCCAAGTCGGGATCAGAAACACCATATATTTT	CASSQVGIRNTIYF